This T cell receptor beta chain was obtained from a study of blood T cell repertoires in COVID-19. Whole-study context: Researchers got acute and convalescent COVID-19 samples from the United States, Italy and Spain.

Under the authors' procedure: Counts of nucleated cells, estimated from reference gene primer amplification, were obtained. TCRdb keeps only in-frame clones here, not all; method: immunoSEQ multiplex PCR. V and J calls and clone size come straight from that table; D and trimming were deduced from the DNA. The data contain approximately 76,000 clones, about 90% of them seen just once; the ten biggest clones take up approximately 15%. CDR1 SGHRS and CDR2 YFSETQ come from the germline V gene. The CDR3 loop spans 14 amino acids. Trimming pared 4 bases from V and 6 bases from J, leaving 13 bases between. The sequence derives from an elderly man in a cohort sampled during active COVID-19. The chain recombines TRBV5-1 with TRBJ2-2, with D perhaps matching TRBD1 (6 bases). Material for sequencing was peripheral blood. In DNA form, the CDR3 reads TGCGCCAGCAGCCGAGCACAGGGCCCCGGGGAGCTGTTTTTT. Protein product: CASSRAQGPGELFF.